This entry concerns a single T cell receptor (beta chain). It has no known antigen specificity. No per-base quality is available; no much larger clone lies one base away. Library prep was done by the immunoSEQ multiplex PCR assay. The paper's data handling went like this. A statistical classification framework was developed to diagnose cytomegalovirus status using the catalog of TCR beta chain sequences. This immuneACCESS table, as held by TCRdb, lists in-frame sequences with V and J called but not all clones. Of the missing ones, under half trace to an unresolved V gene in checked studies; the others have no known cause. That table supplies the V and J calls and clone size; D and trimming were determined from the DNA. This sample comprises tens of thousands of clones, 89% of them detected only once. The ten largest clones represent roughly 1.2% of the sample. The data originate from a study of cytomegalovirus exposure and HLA in healthy donors (dated by TCRdb to 2015 to 2018). With respect to the entire study: The approximately 710 repertoires of the first cohort and the roughly 110 validation repertoires were produced on the same platform, according to a later analysis. A separate validation cohort of approximately 130 different subjects was used in addition to the 666-subject first cohort. The aim of the study was to test whether cataloging public T cell receptors could identify signatures of past pathogen exposure. The study combined high-throughput TCR immunosequencing, statistical association of individual TCRs with disease status, and machine learning to predict cytomegalovirus infection status. On the study overall, not on this receptor specifically: All 110 or so repertoires were used to score co-occurrence in the validation cohort in a later analysis, because that analysis had no HLA typing for the cohort. The study listed 170 or so TCR beta chains as associated with cytomegalovirus. Cytomegalovirus status was reported to be diagnosed by the classifier with high specificity and sensitivity in both the original and validation cohorts. The authors suggested that the approach could potentially be generalized to other disease states and immunological phenotypes. While some public TCRs were present in many individuals, most TCR sequences turned up only very rarely across donors. In vitro tests confirmed that three of the cytomegalovirus-associated TCR beta chains recognize cytomegalovirus antigens. Of the cluster scores, about 94% were above 0 in a later analysis, which found that TCRs clustered in the first cohort also tended to co-occur in the 120 or so validation repertoires.

Donors formed part of the validation cohort, which comprised over a hundred subjects and was distinct from the first cohort of 550 to 850 subjects. The CDR3, from cysteine to phenylalanine, totals 18 residues. The sequence is cut down to CDR3 DNA, 54 bases in frame from base 1. Trimming removed 6 bases from V and 0 bases from J, leaving 21 bases between the germline ends. For CDR1 and CDR2, the germline V gene lists MRHNA and SNTAGT. The sample consisted of PBMCs. The receptor was isolated from a woman between 18 and 30 years old in good health and CMV-seronegative. The chain joins TRBV6-4 to TRBJ1-5; the D region possibly corresponds to TRBD1 (5 bases align). The DNA sequence is given as TGTGCCAGCAGACGGGCGCAGGGTCAATGGGATAGCAATCAGCCCCAGCATTTT. Translated, this is CASRRAQGQWDSNQPQHF.